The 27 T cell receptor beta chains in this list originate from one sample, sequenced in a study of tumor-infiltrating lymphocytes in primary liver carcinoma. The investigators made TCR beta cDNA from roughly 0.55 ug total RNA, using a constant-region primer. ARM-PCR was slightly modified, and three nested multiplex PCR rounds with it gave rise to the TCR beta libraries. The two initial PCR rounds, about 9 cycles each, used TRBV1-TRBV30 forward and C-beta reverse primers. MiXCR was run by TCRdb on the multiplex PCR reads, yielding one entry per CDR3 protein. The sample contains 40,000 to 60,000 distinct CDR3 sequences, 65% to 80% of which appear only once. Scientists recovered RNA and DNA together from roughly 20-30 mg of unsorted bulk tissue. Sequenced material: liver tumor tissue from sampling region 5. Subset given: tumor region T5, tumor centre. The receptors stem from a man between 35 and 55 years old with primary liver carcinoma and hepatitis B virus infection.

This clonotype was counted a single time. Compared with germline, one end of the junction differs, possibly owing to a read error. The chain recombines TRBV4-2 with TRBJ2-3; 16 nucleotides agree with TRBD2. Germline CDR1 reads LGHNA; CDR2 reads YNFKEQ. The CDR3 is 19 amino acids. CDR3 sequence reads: CAGRYTGTSGRADTDMQYF. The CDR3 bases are TGTGCCGGCAGGTACACAGGGACTAGCGGGAGGGCCGACACAGATATGCAGTATTTT.

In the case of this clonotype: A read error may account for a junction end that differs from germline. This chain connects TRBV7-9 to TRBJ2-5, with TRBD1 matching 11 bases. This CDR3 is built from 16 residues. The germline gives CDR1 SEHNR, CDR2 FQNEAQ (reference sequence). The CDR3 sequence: CASSSRDRGVQEAQYF. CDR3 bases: TGTGCCAGCAGCTCCCGGGACAGGGGGGTTCAAGAGGCCCAGTACTTC.

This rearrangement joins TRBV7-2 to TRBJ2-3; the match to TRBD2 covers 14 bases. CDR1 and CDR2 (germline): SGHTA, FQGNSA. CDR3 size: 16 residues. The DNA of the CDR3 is TGTGTCACTACCAGCAGGACTAGCGGGAGGTTGGATATGGAGTATTTT. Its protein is CVTTSRTSGRLDMEYF.

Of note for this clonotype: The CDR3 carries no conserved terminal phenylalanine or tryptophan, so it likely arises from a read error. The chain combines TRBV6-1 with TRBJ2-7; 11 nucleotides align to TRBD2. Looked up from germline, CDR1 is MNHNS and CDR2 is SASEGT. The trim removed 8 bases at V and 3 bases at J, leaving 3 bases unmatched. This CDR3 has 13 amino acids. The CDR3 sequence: CASSGTSGYEQYL. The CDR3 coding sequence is TGTGCCAGCTCGGGGACTAGCGGCTACGAGCAGTACCTT.

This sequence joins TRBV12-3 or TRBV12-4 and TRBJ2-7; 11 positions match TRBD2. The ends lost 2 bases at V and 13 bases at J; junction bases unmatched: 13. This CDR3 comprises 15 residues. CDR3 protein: CASSLSTSGMYGQYF. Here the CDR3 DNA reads TGTGCCAGCAGTTTATCGACTAGCGGGATGTACGGGCAATACTTC.

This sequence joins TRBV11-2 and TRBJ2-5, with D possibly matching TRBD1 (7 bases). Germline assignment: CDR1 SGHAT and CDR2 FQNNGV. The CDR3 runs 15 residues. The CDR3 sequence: CTSSLWLDRTKTQYF. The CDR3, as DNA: TGTACTAGCAGCTTATGGCTGGACAGGACAAAGACCCAGTACTTC.

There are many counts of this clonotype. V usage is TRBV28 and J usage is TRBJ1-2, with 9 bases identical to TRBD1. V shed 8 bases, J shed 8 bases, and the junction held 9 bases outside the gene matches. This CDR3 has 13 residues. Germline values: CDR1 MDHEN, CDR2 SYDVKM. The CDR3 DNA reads TGTGCCAGCGTAAGGGACAGGGAGGAAGGCTACACCTTC. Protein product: CASVRDREEGYTF.

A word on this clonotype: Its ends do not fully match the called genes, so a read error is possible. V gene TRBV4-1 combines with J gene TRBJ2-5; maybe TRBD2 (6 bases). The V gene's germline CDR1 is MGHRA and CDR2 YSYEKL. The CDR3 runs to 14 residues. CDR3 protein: CTSIQLGLAGTQYF. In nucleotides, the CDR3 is TGCACCAGCATCCAACTGGGACTGGCAGGGACCCAATACTTC.

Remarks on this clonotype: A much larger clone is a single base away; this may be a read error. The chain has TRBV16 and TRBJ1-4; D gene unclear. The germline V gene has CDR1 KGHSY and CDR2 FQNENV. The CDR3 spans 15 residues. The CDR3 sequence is CASSQRETTSEKLFF. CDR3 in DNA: TGTGCCAGCAGCCAACGGGAAACAACTAGTGAAAAACTGTTTTTT.

CDR3 nucleotides: TGTGCCTTCTCGGCGGGAGGGTTAAGCTCCAACAGTGAGCAGTTCTTC. The encoded protein is CAFSAGGLSSNSEQFF. This chain uses TRBV10-3 with TRBJ2-1; 9 bases match TRBD2. Germline CDR1 reads ENHRY; CDR2 reads SYGVKD. The CDR3 is 16 amino acids. V gave up 11 bases and J gave up 9 bases; unmatched junction bases: 20.

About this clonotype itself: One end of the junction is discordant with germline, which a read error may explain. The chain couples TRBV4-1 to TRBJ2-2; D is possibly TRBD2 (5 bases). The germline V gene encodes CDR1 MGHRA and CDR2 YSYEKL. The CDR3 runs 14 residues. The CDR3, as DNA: TGCGCCAGCAGCCAAGTTATGAACACCGGGGAGTTGTTTTTT. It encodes CASSQVMNTGELFF.

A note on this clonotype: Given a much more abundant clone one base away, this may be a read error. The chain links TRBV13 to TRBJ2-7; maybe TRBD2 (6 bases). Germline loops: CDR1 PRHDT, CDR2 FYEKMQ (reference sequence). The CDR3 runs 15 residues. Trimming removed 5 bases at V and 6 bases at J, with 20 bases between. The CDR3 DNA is TGTGCCAGCAGCCCCAACAGGAGGGCCCCTCTCGAGCAGTACTTC. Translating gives CASSPNRRAPLEQYF. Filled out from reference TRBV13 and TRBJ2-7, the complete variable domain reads AAGVIQSPRHLIKEKRETATLKCYPIPRHDTVYWYQQGPGQDPQFLISFYEKMQSDKGSIPDRFSAQQFSDYHSELNMSSLELGDSALYFCASSPNRRAPLEQYFGPGTRLTVT.

In DNA, the CDR3 is TGTGCCTGGAGTATCTTCATGGATACGCAGTATTTT. Encoded protein: CAWSIFMDTQYF. This chain connects TRBV30 to TRBJ2-3; no clear D. This CDR3 comprises 12 residues. The germline V gene encodes CDR1 GTSNPN and CDR2 SVGIG (reference sequence). V was shortened by 2 bases and J by 6 bases, with 9 bases between the two germline ends.

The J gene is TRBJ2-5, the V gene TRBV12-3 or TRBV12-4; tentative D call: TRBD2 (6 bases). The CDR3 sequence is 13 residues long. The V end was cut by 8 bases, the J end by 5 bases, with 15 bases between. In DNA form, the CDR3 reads TGTGCCAGCCGCGGGAAGGGAGAGGAGACCCAGTACTTC. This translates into CASRGKGEETQYF.

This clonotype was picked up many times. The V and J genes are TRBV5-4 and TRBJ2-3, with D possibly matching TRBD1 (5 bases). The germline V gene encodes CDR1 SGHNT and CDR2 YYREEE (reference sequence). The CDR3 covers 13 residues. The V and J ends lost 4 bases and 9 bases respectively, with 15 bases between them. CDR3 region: CASSPFRGDTQYF. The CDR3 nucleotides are TGTGCCAGCAGCCCTTTTAGGGGCGACACGCAGTATTTT.

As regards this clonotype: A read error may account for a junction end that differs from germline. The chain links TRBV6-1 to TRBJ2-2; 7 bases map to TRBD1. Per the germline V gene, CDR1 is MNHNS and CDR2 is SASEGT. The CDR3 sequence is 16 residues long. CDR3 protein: CASSQVRRANTGELLF. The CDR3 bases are TGTGCCAGCAGCCAGGTTAGGCGGGCGAACACAGGGGAGCTGTTATTT.

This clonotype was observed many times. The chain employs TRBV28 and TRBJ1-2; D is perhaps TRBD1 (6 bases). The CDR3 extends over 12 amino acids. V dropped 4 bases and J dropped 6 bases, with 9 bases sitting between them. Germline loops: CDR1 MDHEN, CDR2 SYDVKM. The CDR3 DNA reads TGTGCCAGCAGTTCGGGGGCGAATGGCTACACCTTC. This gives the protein CASSSGANGYTF.

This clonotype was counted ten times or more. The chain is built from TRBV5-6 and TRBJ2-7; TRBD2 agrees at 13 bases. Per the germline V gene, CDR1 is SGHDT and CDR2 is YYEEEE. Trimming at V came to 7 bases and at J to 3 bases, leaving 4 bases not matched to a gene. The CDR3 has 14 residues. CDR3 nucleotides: TGTGCCAGCCATACTAGCGGGAGGGTCTACGAGCAGTACTTC. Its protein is CASHTSGRVYEQYF.

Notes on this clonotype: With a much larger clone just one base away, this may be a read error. In DNA, the CDR3 is TGCGCCAACAGCTTAGGGGGCGGCAATCAGCCCCAGCATTTT. It yields the protein CANSLGGGNQPQHF. The rearrangement joins TRBV5-1 to TRBJ1-5; 7 bases are shared with TRBD1. The CDR3 is made up of 14 amino acids. Germline loops: CDR1 SGHRS, CDR2 YFSETQ.

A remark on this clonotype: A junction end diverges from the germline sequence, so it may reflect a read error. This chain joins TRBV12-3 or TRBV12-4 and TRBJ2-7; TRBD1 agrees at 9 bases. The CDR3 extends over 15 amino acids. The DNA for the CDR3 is TGCGACAGCAGTTTAAGAACAGGGGGCGAGTCCGAGCAGTACTTC. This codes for CDSSLRTGGESEQYF.

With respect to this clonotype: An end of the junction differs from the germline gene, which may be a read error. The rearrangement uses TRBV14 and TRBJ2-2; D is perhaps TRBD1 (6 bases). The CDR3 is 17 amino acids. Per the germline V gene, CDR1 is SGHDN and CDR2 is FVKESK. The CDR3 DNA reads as TGTGCCAGCAGACCAACCTCCCGGGACACTAGAACCGTGGAGCTGTTTTTC. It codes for CASRPTSRDTRTVELFF.

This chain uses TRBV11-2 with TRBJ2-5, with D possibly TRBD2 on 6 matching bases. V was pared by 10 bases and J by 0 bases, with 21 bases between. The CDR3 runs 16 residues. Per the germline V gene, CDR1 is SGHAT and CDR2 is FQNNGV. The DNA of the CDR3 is TGTGCCAACAGTTCCCGGGACTCGGGCCACCAAGAGACCCAGTACTTC. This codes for CANSSRDSGHQETQYF.

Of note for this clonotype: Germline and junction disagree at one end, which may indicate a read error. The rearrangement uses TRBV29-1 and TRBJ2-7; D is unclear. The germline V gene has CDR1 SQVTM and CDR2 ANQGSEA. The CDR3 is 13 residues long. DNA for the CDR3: TGCAGCGTTGATGTACAAGGACCCTACGAGCAATGCTTC. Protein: CSVDVQGPYEQCF.

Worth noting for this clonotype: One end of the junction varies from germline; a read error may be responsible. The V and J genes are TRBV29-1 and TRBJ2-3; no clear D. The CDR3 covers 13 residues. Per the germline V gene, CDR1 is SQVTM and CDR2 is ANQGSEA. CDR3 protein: CSVKESASHTQYF. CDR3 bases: TGCAGCGTTAAAGAGTCTGCGAGCCATACACAGTATTTT.

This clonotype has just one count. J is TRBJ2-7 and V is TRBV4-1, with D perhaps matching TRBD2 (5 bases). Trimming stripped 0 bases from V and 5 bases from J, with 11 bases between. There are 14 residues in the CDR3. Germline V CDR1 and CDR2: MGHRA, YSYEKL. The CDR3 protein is CASSQDQLRDEQYF. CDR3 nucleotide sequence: TGCGCCAGCAGCCAAGACCAATTGAGGGACGAGCAGTACTTC.

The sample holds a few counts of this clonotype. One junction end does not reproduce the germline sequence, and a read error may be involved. CDR3 residues: CASNLDLDYSGNIIYF. The CDR3 coding sequence is TGTGCCAGCAACTTAGATCTAGACTACTCTGGAAATATCATATATTTT. The chain recombines TRBV11-2 with TRBJ1-3; D remains unclear. The CDR3 is made up of 16 amino acids. Germline V CDR1 and CDR2: SGHAT, FQNNGV.

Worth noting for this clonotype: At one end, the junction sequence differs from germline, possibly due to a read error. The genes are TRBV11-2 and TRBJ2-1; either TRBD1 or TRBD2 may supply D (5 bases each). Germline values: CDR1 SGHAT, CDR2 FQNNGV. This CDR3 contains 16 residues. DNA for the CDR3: TGTGCCAGTAGCTTGGATATCGGACTGGACATGGGTGAGCAGTTCTTC. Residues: CASSLDIGLDMGEQFF.